One and the same sample provided the 24 T cell receptor beta chains below, sequenced in a study of T cell responses to AZD1222 COVID-19 vaccine. TCRdb's table, derived via immunoSEQ multiplex PCR, lists solely in-frame clones and lacks some. The data contain over 150,000 clones, about nine tenths of them singletons. Source: peripheral blood, taken on day 0 of AZD1222 vaccination. The receptors here all came from an adult in good health.

This clone was counted a single time. The chain employs TRBV28 and TRBJ1-2; tentatively, D is TRBD1 (6 bases). CDR1 is MDHEN and CDR2 is SYDVKM in the germline V gene. V shed 6 bases and J shed 4 bases, with 15 bases lying between them. This CDR3 is 14 amino acids long. The CDR3 protein is CASRPQDRIYGYTF. In nucleotides, the CDR3 is TGTGCCAGCAGGCCCCAAGACAGGATCTATGGCTACACCTTC.

V usage is TRBV28 and J usage is TRBJ2-2; D not certain. Germline CDR1 is MDHEN and CDR2 is SYDVKM. This CDR3 contains 13 residues. V was cut by 0 bases and J by 6 bases, with 5 bases left in between. The CDR3 coding sequence is TGTGCCAGCAGTTTATGGGGGTCCGGGGAGCTGTTTTTT. Translation: CASSLWGSGELFF.

The chain carries TRBV30 and TRBJ1-1; TRBD1 might be the D (5 bases). Trimming left V 4 bases short and J 1 base short, with 16 bases between. Per the germline V gene, CDR1 is GTSNPN and CDR2 is SVGIG (reference sequence). The CDR3 has 15 residues. In DNA form, the CDR3 reads TGTGCCTGGACCAACGCAGGGCGGTCGAACACTGAAGCTTTCTTT. Protein product: CAWTNAGRSNTEAFF.

This clone was seen just once. The rearrangement joins TRBV9 to TRBJ2-7; D is possibly TRBD1 (5 bases). Trimming cost V 0 bases and J 5 bases, with 9 bases left between them. The germline V gene has CDR1 SGDLS and CDR2 YYNGEE. The CDR3 is made up of 13 amino acids. CDR3 nucleotides: TGTGCCAGCAGCGTAGTTCTAGGGGACGAGCAGTACTTC. This encodes CASSVVLGDEQYF.

In regard to this clone: The sample contains more than one DNA sequence encoding this CDR3. The chain is built from TRBV18 and TRBJ1-1; no firm D call. V shed 6 bases and J shed 5 bases, with 10 bases lying between them. Germline V gene data show CDR1 as KGHSH and CDR2 as LQKENI. The CDR3 is made up of 12 amino acids. This CDR3 reads CASSPVGTEAFF. Written as DNA, the CDR3 is TGTGCCAGCTCCCCGGTAGGGACTGAAGCTTTCTTT.

The chain links TRBV4-2 to TRBJ1-1, with 8 bases fitting TRBD1. CDR3 size: 15 residues. Per germline, CDR1 LGHNA and CDR2 YNFKEQ. Trimming cost V 7 bases and J 1 base; bases outside gene matches: 8. The CDR3 DNA reads TGTGCCAGCACCGGACAGGGCGGTGGGAACACTGAAGCTTTCTTT. Protein sequence: CASTGQGGGNTEAFF.

The J gene is TRBJ1-6, the V gene TRBV19; possible D gene TRBD1, 5 bases. V was cut by 5 bases and J by 9 bases, with 11 bases left in between. The length of the CDR3 is 13 residues. Germline V CDR1 and CDR2: LNHDA, SQIVND (reference sequence). The CDR3: CASSRQPGSPLHF. The CDR3, as DNA: TGTGCCAGTAGTCGACAGCCGGGTTCACCCCTCCACTTT.

The chain has TRBV6-1 and TRBJ1-2, with TRBD1 identical over 10 bases. J gave up 4 bases and V 2 bases, and 4 bases lay outside the gene matches. Germline V CDR1 and CDR2: MNHNS, SASEGT. This CDR3 region has 15 residues. CDR3 in DNA: TGTGCCAGCAGTGAATTGGGACAGGGGATCTATGGCTACACCTTC. It specifies CASSELGQGIYGYTF.

The chain recombines TRBV19 with TRBJ2-4, with TRBD1 matching over 9 bases. J gave up 9 bases and V 5 bases, and 14 bases lay outside the gene matches. Germline V gives CDR1 LNHDA, CDR2 SQIVND (reference sequence). CDR3 length: 16 residues. CDR3 nucleotide sequence: TGTGCCAGTAGTCCCCATGCCGGGACAGGGCTCGGCATTCAGTACTTC. Amino acid sequence: CASSPHAGTGLGIQYF.

The CDR3 DNA reads TGCGCCAGCTCGGGAGCGGGGGGCAATGAGCAGTTCTTC. It encodes CASSGAGGNEQFF. The J gene is TRBJ2-1, the V gene TRBV5-1; 9 bases agree with TRBD2. The CDR3 contains 13 residues. CDR1 and CDR2 (germline): SGHRS, YFSETQ. Trimming cost V 7 bases and J 6 bases; bases outside gene matches: 5.

CDR3 residues: CASSEGFRRTEAFF. The DNA for the CDR3 is TGTGCCAGCAGTGAGGGTTTTAGGAGGACTGAAGCTTTCTTT. The chain joins TRBV6-1 to TRBJ1-1; no reliable D call. Germline V gene data show CDR1 as MNHNS and CDR2 as SASEGT. This CDR3 spans 14 amino acids. The V end was cut by 3 bases, the J end by 5 bases, with 13 bases between.

The V and J genes are TRBV5-5 and TRBJ2-2, with D perhaps matching TRBD1 (5 bases). The CDR3 spans 15 residues. Per germline, CDR1 SGHKS and CDR2 YYEKEE (reference sequence). V lost 0 bases, J lost 5 bases, and 11 bases lay in between. The CDR3 region is CASSLEGVRTGELFF. CDR3 DNA: TGTGCCAGCAGCTTGGAAGGGGTTCGGACCGGGGAGCTGTTTTTT.

In DNA form, the CDR3 reads TGTGCCAGCAGTGAGTATGCCTACGAGCAGTACTTC. Residues: CASSEYAYEQYF. This chain connects TRBV7-3 to TRBJ2-7, with D unclear. Trimming pared 6 bases from V and 2 bases from J, leaving 8 bases between. The CDR3 extends over 12 amino acids. CDR1 is SGHTA and CDR2 is FQGTGA in the germline V gene.

The gene calls are TRBV24-1 and TRBJ1-1; maybe TRBD1 (6 bases). The CDR3 extends over 12 amino acids. Trimming stripped 1 base from V and 8 bases from J, with 7 bases between. Germline V gene lookup returns CDR1 KGHDR and CDR2 SFDVKD. The CDR3 DNA sequence: TGTGCCACCAGTGATTTAGGACAGGAAGCTTTCTTT. This sequence encodes CATSDLGQEAFF.

V and J are TRBV7-3 and TRBJ2-5, with D possibly being TRBD1 (5 bases). The V end was cut by 3 bases, the J end by 2 bases, with 7 bases between. The CDR3 length is 13 residues. Germline loops: CDR1 SGHTA, CDR2 FQGTGA. CDR3: CASSFRVQETQYF. The CDR3 DNA reads as TGTGCCAGCAGCTTCAGGGTACAAGAGACCCAGTACTTC. The full variable domain, completed using reference TRBV7-3 and TRBJ2-5, is GAGVSQTPSNKVTEKGKYVELRCDPISGHTALYWYRQSLGQGPEFLIYFQGTGAADDSGLPNDRFFAVRPEGSVSTLKIQRTERGDSAVYLCASSFRVQETQYFGPGTRLLVL.

The V gene is TRBV5-1, the J gene TRBJ1-5, with D hard to call. The CDR3 is made up of 10 amino acids. V lost 5 bases and J lost 5, with 2 bases in between. Germline V gene lookup returns CDR1 SGHRS and CDR2 YFSETQ. CDR3: CASRDQPQHF. The CDR3 bases are TGCGCCAGCAGGGATCAGCCCCAGCATTTT.

This CDR3 reads CASSRRQGYNEQFF. The DNA for the CDR3 is TGTGCCAGCAGCCGTCGGCAAGGCTACAATGAGCAGTTCTTC. The chain couples TRBV28 to TRBJ2-1, with D unclear. This CDR3 has 14 amino acids. The ends were cut back, 6 bases at V and 3 bases at J, with 12 bases in the middle. CDR1 and CDR2 (germline): MDHEN, SYDVKM.

DNA for the CDR3: TGTGCCAGCAGTTTATTGGCGACAGGGGCCTCCTACGAGCAGTACTTC. Translated, it gives CASSLLATGASYEQYF. The gene calls are TRBV28 and TRBJ2-7; the match to TRBD1 covers 8 bases. The germline CDR1 and CDR2 sequences are MDHEN and SYDVKM. J was trimmed by 0 bases and V by 1 base; bases with no gene match: 5. The CDR3 spans 16 residues. Variable domain in full (rest from reference TRBV28 and TRBJ2-7): DVKVTQSSRYLVKRTGEKVFLECVQDMDHENMFWYRQDPGLGLRLIYFSYDVKMKEKGDIPEGYSVSREKKERFSLILESASTNQTSMYLCASSLLATGASYEQYFGPGTRLTVT.

V gene TRBV6-5 combines with J gene TRBJ1-5; TRBD1 might be the D (6 bases). Germline CDR1 reads MNHEY; CDR2 reads SVGAGI. The CDR3 contains 14 residues. V was clipped by 6 bases and J by 5 bases, with 14 bases between them. Written as DNA, the CDR3 is TGTGCCAGCAGGGCACAGGGAGGCCATCAGCCCCAGCATTTT. Amino acid sequence: CASRAQGGHQPQHF.

This CDR3 reads CASSLAGWNTEAFF. The DNA of the CDR3 is TGCGCCAGCAGCTTGGCAGGGTGGAACACTGAAGCTTTCTTT. V gene TRBV5-1 combines with J gene TRBJ1-1, with D tentatively TRBD1 (5 bases). The CDR3 is 14 residues long. Germline V gene sequence: CDR1 SGHRS, CDR2 YFSETQ. Trimming took off 0 bases at V and 1 base at J, with 7 bases between the two ends.

The gene calls are TRBV19 and TRBJ1-1; TRBD1 is a possible D gene (6 bases). The CDR3 spans 14 residues. Germline V lookup: CDR1 LNHDA, CDR2 SQIVND (reference sequence). Trimming pared 5 bases from V and 5 bases from J, leaving 15 bases between. In DNA form, the CDR3 reads TGTGCCAGTAGTGGTACAGGGTATCGGACTGAAGCTTTCTTT. Translated: CASSGTGYRTEAFF. Drawing the rest from reference TRBV19 and TRBJ1-1, the complete variable domain is DGGITQSPKYLFRKEGQNVTLSCEQNLNHDAMYWYRQDPGQGLRLIYYSQIVNDFQKGDIAEGYSVSREKKESFPLTVTSAQKNPTAFYLCASSGTGYRTEAFFGQGTRLTVV.

The chain has TRBV28 and TRBJ1-2, with D tentatively TRBD1 (5 bases). Trimming took 8 bases from V and 4 from J, leaving 14 bases between them. Germline CDR1 is MDHEN and CDR2 is SYDVKM. The CDR3 has 13 residues. CDR3 sequence reads: CASWGSRGYGYTF. CDR3 DNA: TGTGCCAGCTGGGGATCGAGGGGCTATGGCTACACCTTC.

J is TRBJ2-3 and V is TRBV3-1 (or the pseudogene TRBV3-2), with 7 nucleotides matching TRBD2. V shed 4 bases and J 6 bases; nucleotides not matched to a gene: 7. Germline V gene sequence: CDR1 LGHDT, CDR2 YNNKEL (reference sequence). The CDR3 loop spans 14 amino acids. The CDR3 coding sequence is TGTGCCAGCAGCCTCAGCGGGGCGGGGGATACGCAGTATTTT. This codes for CASSLSGAGDTQYF.

This chain joins TRBV5-1 and TRBJ1-1; 9 nucleotides align to TRBD1. CDR3 length: 15 residues. The V segment lost 2 bases and the J segment 7 bases; nucleotides outside the gene matches: 9. The V gene's germline CDR1 is SGHRS and CDR2 YFSETQ. CDR3 in amino acids: CASSFTGGWGFEAFF. DNA for the CDR3: TGCGCCAGCAGCTTTACAGGGGGCTGGGGGTTTGAAGCTTTCTTT.